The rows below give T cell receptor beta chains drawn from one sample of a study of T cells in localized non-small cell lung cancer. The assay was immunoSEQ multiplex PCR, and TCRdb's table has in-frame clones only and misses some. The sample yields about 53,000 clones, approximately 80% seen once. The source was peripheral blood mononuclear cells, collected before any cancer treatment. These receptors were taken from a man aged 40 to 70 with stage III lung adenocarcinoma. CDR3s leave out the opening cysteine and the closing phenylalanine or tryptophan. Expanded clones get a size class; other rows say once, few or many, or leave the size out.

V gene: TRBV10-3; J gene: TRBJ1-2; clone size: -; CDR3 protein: AISDPGNYGYT
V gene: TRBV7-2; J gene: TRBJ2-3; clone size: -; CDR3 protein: ASSLASGPDTQY
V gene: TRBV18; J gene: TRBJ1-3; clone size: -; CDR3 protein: ASSLGAGGNTIY
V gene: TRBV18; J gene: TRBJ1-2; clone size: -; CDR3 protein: ASSPDSSTNYGYT
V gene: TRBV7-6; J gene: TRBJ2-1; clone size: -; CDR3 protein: ASSQGVLDEQF
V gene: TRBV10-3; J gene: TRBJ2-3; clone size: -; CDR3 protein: AISESRGAGDTQY
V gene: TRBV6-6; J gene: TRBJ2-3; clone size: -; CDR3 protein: ASSYSFGEDTQY
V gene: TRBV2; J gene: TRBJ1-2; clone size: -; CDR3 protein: ASRADRTNYGYT
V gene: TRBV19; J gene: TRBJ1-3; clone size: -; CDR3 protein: ASSPWTSPSGNTIY
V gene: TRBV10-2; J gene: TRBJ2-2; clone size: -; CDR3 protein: ATLAGGYTGELF
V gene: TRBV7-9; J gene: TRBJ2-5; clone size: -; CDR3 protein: ASSLASSGGLETQY
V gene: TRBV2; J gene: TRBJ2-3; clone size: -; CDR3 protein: ASSEDEREGGDTQY
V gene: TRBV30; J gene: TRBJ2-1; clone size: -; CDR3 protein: AWSRLAGFYNEQF
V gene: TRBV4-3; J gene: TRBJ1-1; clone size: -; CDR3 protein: ASSRGRGKETEAF
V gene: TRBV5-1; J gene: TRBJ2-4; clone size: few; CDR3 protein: ASSYQSTENIQY
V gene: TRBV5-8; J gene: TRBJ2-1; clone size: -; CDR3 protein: ASIHGRGIRHNEQF
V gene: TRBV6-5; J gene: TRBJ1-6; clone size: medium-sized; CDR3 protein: ASTPGGYNSPLH
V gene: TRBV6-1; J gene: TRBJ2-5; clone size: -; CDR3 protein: ASTRTVRGETQY
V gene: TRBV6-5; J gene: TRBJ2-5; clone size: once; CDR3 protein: ASSYGGGDEETQY
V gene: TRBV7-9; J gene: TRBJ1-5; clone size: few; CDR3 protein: ASSPGQPEQPQH
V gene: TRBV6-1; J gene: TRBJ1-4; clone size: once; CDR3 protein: ASIARSVTNEKLF
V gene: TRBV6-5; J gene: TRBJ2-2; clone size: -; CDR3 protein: ASNRQTRTPGSCF
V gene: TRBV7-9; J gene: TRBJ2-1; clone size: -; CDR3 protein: ASSLVRTLKESSYNEQF
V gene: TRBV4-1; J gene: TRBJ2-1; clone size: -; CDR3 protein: ASSPGGASSYNEQF
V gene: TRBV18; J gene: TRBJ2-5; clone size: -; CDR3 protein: ASSPRSSQETQY
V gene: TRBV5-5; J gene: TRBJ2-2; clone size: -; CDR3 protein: ASSVLGAGELF
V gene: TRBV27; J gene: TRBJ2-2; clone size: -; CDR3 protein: ASSNRGRTGELF
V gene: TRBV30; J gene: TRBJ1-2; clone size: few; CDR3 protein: AWSAKGESNYGYT